This record looks at one TCR beta chain sequence and its context. Antigen specificity is unknown. The source of the sample is a study of shared clonotypes between healthy human individuals. Several immunoSEQ plates received, in even portions, the genomic DNA of each subset. Sequencing used immunoSEQ multiplex PCR; TCRdb keeps in-frame clones, though not all of them. The sample holds 2 million to 2.5 million clones, more than 80% seen once. Study outcomes and limitations: In several donors, approximately 5% of naive CD4 clonotypes appeared in common.

The CDR3 extends over 11 amino acids. The V gene's germline CDR1 is SGHRS and CDR2 YFSETQ. With 0 bases removed from V and 15 bases from J, the gap between germline ends came to 10 bases. This TCR was recovered from a young man in good health. Some clones in this sample may be carry-over from other donors' samples. The rearrangement uses TRBV5-1 and TRBJ2-4; a possible D gene is TRBD1 (5 bases). The sequencing sample was made of naive CD4+ T cells from PBMCs. Subset given: CD45RA+ positively selected. The CDR3 DNA follows: TGCGCCAGCAGCTTGGAAGGGGTCCGGTACTTC. This translates into CASSLEGVRYF. Full variable domain (outside the CDR3, taken from reference TRBV5-1 and TRBJ2-4): KAGVTQTPRYLIKTRGQQVTLSCSPISGHRSVSWYQQTPGQGLQFLFEYFSETQRNKGNFPGRFSGRQFSNSRSEMNVSTLELGDSALYLCASSLEGVRYFGAGTRLSVL.